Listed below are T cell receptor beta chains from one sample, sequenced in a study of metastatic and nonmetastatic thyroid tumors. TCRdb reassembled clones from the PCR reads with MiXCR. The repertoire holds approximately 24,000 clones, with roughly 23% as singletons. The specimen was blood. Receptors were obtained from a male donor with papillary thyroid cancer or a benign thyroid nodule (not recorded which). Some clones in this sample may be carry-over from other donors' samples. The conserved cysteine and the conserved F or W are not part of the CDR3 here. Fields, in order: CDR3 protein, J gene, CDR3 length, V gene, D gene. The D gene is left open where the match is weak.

AISDVTRETGELF	TRBJ2-2	13	TRBV25-1	NA
ASRGVGASLETQY	TRBJ2-5	13	TRBV2	NA
ASSSGDRNSPLH	TRBJ1-6	12	TRBV28	TRBD1
AWEPTGGDGPQH	TRBJ1-5	12	TRBV30	TRBD1
ATSSTGAPYGYT	TRBJ1-2	12	TRBV24-1	NA
ASRLAGTIRDQF	NA	12	TRBV28	TRBD2
ASSQDGWRTPYEQY	TRBJ2-7	14	TRBV4-1	NA
ASSLTTYEQY	TRBJ2-7	10	TRBV5-1	NA
SAHSGSTDTQY	TRBJ2-3	11	TRBV20-1	NA
ASWASGVKETQY	TRBJ2-5	12	TRBV12-3/TRBV12-4	TRBD2
ASSYSGAEQY	TRBJ2-7	10	TRBV28	NA
VSSSGQGAGSSPLH	TRBJ1-6	14	TRBV6-1	TRBD1
ASSPTSGFYNEQF	TRBJ2-1	13	TRBV7-9	TRBD2
ASSPSGGKTQY	TRBJ2-5	11	TRBV12-3/TRBV12-4	NA
ASSPRPGTGAKEQF	TRBJ2-1	14	TRBV18	TRBD1
ASSFEGYTDTQY	TRBJ2-3	12	TRBV7-6	NA
ASSRGGQDTQY	TRBJ2-3	11	TRBV19	TRBD2
ASSIPGQGNYGYT	TRBJ1-2	13	TRBV19	TRBD1
ASTWGPGSPLH	TRBJ1-6	11	TRBV19	NA
ASSARRDSGANVLT	TRBJ2-6	14	TRBV11-1	NA
ASRRGGSYNSPLH	TRBJ1-6	13	TRBV28	NA
ASGASGSKSDQF	TRBJ2-1	12	TRBV11-2	TRBD2
ASSPRTATDTQY	TRBJ2-3	12	TRBV5-4	NA